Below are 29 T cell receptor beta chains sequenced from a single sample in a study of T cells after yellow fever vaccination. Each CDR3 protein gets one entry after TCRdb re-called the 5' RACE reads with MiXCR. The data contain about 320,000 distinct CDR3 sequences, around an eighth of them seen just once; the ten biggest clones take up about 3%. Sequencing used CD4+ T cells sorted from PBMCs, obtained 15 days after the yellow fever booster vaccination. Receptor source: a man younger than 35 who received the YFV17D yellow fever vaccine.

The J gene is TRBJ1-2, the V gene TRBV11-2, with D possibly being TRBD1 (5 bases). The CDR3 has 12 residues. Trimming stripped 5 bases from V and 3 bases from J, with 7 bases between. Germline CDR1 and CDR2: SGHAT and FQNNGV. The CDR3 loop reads CASSVGDYGYTF. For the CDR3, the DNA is TGTGCCAGCAGCGTGGGGGACTATGGCTACACCTTC.

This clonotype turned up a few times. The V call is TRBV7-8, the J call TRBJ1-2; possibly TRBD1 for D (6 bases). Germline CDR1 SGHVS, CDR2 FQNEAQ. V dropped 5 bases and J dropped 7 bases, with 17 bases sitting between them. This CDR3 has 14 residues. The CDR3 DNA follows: TGTGCCAGCAGCCCACCCTGGGGGGCGGTTGGCTACACCTTC. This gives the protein CASSPPWGAVGYTF.

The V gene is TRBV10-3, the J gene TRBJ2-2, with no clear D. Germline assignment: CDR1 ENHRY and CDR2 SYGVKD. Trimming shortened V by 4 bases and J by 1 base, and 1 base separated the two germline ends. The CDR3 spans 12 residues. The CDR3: CAISVNTGELFF. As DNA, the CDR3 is TGTGCCATCAGTGTGAACACCGGGGAGCTGTTTTTT.

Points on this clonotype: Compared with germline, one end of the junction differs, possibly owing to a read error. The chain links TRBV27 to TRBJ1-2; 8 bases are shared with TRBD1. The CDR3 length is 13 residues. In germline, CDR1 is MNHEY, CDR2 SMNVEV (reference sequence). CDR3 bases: TGTGCCAGCAGTAATCAGGGGGCAGGTGGCCACACCTTC. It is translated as CASSNQGAGGHTF.

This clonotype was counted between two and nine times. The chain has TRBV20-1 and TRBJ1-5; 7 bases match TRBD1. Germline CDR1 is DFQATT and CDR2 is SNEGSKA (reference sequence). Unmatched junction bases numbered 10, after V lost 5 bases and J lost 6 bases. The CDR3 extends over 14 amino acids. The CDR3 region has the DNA TGCAGTGCTGCGACAGGGCCCGATCGTCAGCCCCAGCATTTT. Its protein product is CSAATGPDRQPQHF.

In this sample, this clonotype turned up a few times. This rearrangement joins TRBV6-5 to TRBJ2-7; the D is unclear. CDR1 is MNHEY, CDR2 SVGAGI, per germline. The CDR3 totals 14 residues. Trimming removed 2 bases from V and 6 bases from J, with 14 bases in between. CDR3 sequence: CASSYGPQVGEQYF. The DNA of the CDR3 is TGTGCCAGCAGTTACGGGCCTCAGGTGGGCGAGCAGTACTTC.

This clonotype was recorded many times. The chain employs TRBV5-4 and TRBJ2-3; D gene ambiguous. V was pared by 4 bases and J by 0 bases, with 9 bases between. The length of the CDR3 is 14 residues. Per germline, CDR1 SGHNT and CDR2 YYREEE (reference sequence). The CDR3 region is CASSPRRSTDTQYF. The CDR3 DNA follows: TGTGCCAGCAGCCCACGACGTAGCACAGATACGCAGTATTTT.

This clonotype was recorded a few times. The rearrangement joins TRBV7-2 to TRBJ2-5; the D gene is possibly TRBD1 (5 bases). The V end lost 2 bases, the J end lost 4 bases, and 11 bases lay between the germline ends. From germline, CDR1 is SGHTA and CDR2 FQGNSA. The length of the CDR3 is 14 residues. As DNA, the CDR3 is TGTGCCAGCAGCTTAAGGGGTCCGGGAGAGACCCAGTACTTC. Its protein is CASSLRGPGETQYF.

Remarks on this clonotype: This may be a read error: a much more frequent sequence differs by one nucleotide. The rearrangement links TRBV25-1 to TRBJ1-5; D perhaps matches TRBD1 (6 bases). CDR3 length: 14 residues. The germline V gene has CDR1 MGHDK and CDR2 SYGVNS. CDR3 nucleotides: TGTGCCAGCATGGGGCAGGGGCGGAATCGGCCCCAGCATTTT. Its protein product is CASMGQGRNRPQHF.

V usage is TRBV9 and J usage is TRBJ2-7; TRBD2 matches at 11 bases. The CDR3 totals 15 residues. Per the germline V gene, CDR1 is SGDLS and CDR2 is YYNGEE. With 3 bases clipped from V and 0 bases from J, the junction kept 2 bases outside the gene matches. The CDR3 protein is CASSAGLAASYEQYF. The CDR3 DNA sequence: TGTGCCAGCAGCGCGGGACTAGCGGCCTCCTACGAGCAGTACTTC.

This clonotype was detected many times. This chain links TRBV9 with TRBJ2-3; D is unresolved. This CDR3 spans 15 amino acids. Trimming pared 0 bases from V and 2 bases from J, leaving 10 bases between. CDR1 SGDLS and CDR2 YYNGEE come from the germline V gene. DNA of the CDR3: TGTGCCAGCAGCGTAGGTTGGGGATTCACAGATACGCAGTATTTT. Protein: CASSVGWGFTDTQYF.

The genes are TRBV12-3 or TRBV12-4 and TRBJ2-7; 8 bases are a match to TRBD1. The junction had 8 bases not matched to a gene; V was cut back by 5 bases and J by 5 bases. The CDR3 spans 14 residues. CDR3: CASSIETGADEQYF. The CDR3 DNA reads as TGTGCCAGCAGTATAGAGACAGGGGCGGACGAGCAGTACTTC.

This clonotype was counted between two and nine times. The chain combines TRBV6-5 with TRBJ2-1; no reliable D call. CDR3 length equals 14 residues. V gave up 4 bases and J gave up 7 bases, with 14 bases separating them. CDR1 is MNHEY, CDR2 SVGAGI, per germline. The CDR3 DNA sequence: TGTGCCAGCAGTTTAGGCCGTAATCGGAATGAGCAGTTCTTC. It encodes CASSLGRNRNEQFF.

For the CDR3, the DNA is TGCGCCAGCAGCCAATTTGGGTTAGCAGATGAGCAGTTCTTC. Translation: CASSQFGLADEQFF. The gene calls are TRBV4-1 and TRBJ2-1; no clear D gene. This CDR3 has 14 amino acids. V was trimmed by 2 bases and J by 8 bases, leaving 13 bases between them. The germline gives CDR1 MGHRA, CDR2 YSYEKL.

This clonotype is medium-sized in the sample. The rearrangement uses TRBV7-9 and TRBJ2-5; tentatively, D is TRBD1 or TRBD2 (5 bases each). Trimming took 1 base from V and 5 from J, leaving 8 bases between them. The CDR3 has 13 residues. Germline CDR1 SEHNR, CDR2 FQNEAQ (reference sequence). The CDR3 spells CASSLVGTETQYF. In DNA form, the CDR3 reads TGTGCCAGCAGCTTAGTTGGGACGGAGACCCAGTACTTC.

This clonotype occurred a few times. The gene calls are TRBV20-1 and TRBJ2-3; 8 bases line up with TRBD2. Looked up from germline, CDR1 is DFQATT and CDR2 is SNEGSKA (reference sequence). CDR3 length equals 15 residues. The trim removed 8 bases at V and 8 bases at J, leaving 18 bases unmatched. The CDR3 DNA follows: TGCAGTTCCAATTTCGGGGGGGCTTACGCGAGTACGCAGTATTTT. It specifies CSSNFGGAYASTQYF.

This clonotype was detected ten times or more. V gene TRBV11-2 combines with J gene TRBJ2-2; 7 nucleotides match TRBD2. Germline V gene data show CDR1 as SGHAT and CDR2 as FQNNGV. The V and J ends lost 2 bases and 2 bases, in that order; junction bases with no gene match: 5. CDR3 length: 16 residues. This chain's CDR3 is CASSLLAGPNTGELFF. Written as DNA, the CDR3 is TGTGCCAGCAGCTTATTAGCGGGCCCAAACACCGGGGAGCTGTTTTTT. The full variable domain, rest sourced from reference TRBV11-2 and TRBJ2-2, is EAGVAQSPRYKIIEKRQSVAFWCNPISGHATLYWYQQILGQGPKLLIQFQNNGVVDDSQLPKDRFSAERLKGVDSTLKIQPAKLEDSAVYLCASSLLAGPNTGELFFGEGSRLTVL.

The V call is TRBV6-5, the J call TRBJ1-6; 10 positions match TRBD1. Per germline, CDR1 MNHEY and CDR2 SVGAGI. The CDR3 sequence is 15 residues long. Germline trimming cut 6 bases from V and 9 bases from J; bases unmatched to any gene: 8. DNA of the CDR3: TGTGCCAGCAGCCCGGTTCGGGACAGGGGTTCACCCCTCCACTTT. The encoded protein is CASSPVRDRGSPLHF.

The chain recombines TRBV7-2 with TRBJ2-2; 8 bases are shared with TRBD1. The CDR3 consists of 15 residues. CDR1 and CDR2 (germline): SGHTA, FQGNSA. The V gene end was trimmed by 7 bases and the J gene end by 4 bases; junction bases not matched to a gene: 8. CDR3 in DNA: TGTGCCAGCAACCCGGGGGACAGGCTCACCGGGGAGCTGTTTTTT. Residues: CASNPGDRLTGELFF.

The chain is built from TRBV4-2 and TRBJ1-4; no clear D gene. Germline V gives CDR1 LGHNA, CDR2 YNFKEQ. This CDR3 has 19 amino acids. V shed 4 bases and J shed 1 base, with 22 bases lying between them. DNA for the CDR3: TGTGCCAGCAGCCGCGTTAATTTGCAGTCCTGGGAAACTAATGAAAAACTGTTTTTT. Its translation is CASSRVNLQSWETNEKLFF.

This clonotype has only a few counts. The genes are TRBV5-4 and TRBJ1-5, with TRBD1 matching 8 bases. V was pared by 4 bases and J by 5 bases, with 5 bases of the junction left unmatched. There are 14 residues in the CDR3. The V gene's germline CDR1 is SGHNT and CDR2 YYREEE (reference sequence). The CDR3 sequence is CASSADRGDQPQHF. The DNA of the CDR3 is TGTGCCAGCAGCGCAGACAGGGGCGATCAGCCCCAGCATTTT.

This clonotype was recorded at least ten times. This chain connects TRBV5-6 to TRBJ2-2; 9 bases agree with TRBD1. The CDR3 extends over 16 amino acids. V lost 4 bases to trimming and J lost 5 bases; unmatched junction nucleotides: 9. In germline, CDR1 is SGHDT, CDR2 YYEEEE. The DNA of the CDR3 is TGTGCCAGCAGCATCTCCGGGACAGGGCCTACCGGGGAGCTGTTTTTT. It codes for CASSISGTGPTGELFF. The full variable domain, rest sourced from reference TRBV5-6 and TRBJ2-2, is DAGVTQSPTHLIKTRGQQVTLRCSPKSGHDTVSWYQQALGQGPQFIFQYYEEEERQRGNFPDRFSGHQFPNYSSELNVNALLLGDSALYLCASSISGTGPTGELFFGEGSRLTVL.

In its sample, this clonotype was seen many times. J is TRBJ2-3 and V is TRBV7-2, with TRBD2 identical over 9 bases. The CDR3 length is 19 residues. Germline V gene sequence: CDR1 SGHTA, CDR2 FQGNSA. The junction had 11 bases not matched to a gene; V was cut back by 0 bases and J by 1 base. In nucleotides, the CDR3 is TGTGCCAGCAGCTTAGCGAGATTCGGCGGGGGGGCTCGCACAGATACGCAGTATTTT. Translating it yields CASSLARFGGGARTDTQYF.

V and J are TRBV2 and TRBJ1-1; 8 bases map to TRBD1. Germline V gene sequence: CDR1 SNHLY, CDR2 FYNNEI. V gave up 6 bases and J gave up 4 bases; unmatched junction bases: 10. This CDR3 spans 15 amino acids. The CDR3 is CASRPDRGSGTEAFF. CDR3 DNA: TGTGCCAGCAGACCCGACAGGGGCTCGGGCACTGAAGCTTTCTTT.

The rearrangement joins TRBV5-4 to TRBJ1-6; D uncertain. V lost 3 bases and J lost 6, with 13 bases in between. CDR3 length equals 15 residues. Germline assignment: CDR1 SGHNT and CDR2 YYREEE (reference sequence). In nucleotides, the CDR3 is TGTGCCAGCAGCTCCGCCAACGGGGTTAATTCACCCCTCCACTTT. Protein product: CASSSANGVNSPLHF.

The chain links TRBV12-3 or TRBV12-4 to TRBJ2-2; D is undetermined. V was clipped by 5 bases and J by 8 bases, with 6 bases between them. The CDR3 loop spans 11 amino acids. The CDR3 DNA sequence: TGTGCCAGCAGTATAAGGGGGGAGCTGTTTTTT. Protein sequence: CASSIRGELFF.

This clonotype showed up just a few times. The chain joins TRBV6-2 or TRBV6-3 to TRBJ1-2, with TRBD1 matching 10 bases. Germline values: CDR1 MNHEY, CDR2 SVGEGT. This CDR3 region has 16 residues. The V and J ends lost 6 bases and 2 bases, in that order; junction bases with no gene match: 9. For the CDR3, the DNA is TGTGCCAGCAGCATTCCGGGACAGGGGACCAACTATGGCTACACCTTC. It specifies CASSIPGQGTNYGYTF.

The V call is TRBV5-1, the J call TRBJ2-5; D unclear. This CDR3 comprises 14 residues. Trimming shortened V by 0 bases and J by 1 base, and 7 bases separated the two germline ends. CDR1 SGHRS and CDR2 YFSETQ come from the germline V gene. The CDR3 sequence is CASSLVPGQETQYF. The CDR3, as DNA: TGCGCCAGCAGCTTGGTCCCAGGCCAAGAGACCCAGTACTTC.

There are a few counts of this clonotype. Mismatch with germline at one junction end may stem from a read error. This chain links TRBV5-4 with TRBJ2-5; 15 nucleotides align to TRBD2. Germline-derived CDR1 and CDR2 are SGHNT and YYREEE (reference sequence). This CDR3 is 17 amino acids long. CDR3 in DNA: TGTGCCAGCAGCCCTGGGACTAGCGGGGGGTTCCAAGGGACCCAGTACTTC. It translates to CASSPGTSGGFQGTQYF.